This TCR beta chain was obtained from a study of CD8+ T cells in alopecia areata. Study-wide findings and caveats: Alopecia totalis/universalis scalp especially showed more expanded CD8+ clones than normal scalp. Under tofacitinib, fewer expanded CD8+ clones appeared among the top 100 scalp clones. A single nonresponder leaves the baseline CD8+ expansion link to response uncertain.

Germline trimming cut 7 bases from V and 8 bases from J; bases unmatched to any gene: 10. Germline V gene lookup returns CDR1 SQVTM and CDR2 ANQGSEA. This CDR3 has 13 amino acids. Treatment reported: oral pan-JAK inhibitor, 5-10 mg twice daily. The authors extracted RNA and reverse transcribed it into cDNA as the sequencing template. This table comes from immunoSEQ multiplex PCR, and its TCRdb copy is limited to in-frame clones, with some not included. Found here are over 150,000 clones, approximately 57% of them singletons; the top ten hold 14%. Worth noting for this clone: No antigen is known for it.

Sample: CD4+ T cells sorted from blood, taken at week 24, from a patient treated with tofacitinib. The TCR originated in a human donor with alopecia areata. This sequence joins TRBV29-1 and TRBJ1-5; 8 positions agree with TRBD1. This chain's CDR3 is CSARTGFAEPQHF. The CDR3 bases are TGCAGCGCAAGGACAGGGTTTGCGGAGCCCCAGCATTTT.